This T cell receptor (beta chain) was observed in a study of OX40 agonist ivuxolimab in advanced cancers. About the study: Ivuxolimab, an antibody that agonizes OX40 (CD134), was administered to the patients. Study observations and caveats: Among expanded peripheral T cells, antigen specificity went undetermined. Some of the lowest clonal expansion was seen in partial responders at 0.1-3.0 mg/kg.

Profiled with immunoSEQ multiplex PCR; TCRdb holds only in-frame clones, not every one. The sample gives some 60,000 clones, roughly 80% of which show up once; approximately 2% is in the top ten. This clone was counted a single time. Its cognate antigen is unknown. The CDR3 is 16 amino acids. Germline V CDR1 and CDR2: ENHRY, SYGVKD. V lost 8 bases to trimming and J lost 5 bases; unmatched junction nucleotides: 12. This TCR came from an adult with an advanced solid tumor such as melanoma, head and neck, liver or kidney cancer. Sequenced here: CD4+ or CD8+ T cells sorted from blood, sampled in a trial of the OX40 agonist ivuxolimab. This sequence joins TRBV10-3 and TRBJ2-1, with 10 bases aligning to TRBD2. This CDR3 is CAIGFAGTSAHNEQFF. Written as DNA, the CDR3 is TGTGCCATCGGATTTGCCGGGACTAGCGCCCACAATGAGCAGTTCTTC.